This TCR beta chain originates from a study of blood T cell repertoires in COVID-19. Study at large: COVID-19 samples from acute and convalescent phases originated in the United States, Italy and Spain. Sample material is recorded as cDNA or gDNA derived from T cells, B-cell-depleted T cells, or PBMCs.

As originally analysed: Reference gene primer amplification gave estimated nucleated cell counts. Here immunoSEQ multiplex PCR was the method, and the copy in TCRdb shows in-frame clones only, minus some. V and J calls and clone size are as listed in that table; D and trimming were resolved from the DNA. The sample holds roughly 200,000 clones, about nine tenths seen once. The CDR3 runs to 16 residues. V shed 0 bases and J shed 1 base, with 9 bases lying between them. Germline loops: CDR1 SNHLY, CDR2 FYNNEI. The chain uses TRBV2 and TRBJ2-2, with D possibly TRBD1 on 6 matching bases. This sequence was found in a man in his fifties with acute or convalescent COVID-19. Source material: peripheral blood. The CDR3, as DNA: TGTGCCAGCAGTGAAGCTTGGGACAAGAACACCGGGGAGCTGTTTTTT. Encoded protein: CASSEAWDKNTGELFF. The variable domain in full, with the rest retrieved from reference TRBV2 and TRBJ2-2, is EPEVTQTPSHQVTQMGQEVILRCVPISNHLYFYWYRQILGQKVEFLVSFYNNEISEKSEIFDDQFSVERPDGSNFTLKIRSTKLEDSAMYFCASSEAWDKNTGELFFGEGSRLTVL.